Below, 25 T cell receptor beta chains from the same sample are listed, as sequenced in a study of T cell responses to AZD1222 COVID-19 vaccine. Assay: immunoSEQ multiplex PCR; the TCRdb copy retains only in-frame clones and omits some. Counted here are some 100,000 clones, around 89% occurring once; the ten biggest clones make up roughly 2.7%. The sample was peripheral blood, taken 28 days after the second AZD1222 dose. These receptor sequences come from an adult who received the AZD1222 COVID-19 vaccine.

The chain is built from TRBV29-1 and TRBJ1-4, with D possibly matching TRBD1 (6 bases). Germline V CDR1 and CDR2: SQVTM, ANQGSEA. This CDR3 has 16 amino acids. Trimming pared 0 bases from V and 10 bases from J, leaving 21 bases between. The CDR3 nucleotides read TGCAGCGTTGAAGATGAGAGGTCAGGGGATTATGGAAAACTGTTTTTT. It specifies CSVEDERSGDYGKLFF.

This chain joins TRBV30 and TRBJ1-1; unclear D gene. In germline, CDR1 is GTSNPN, CDR2 SVGIG (reference sequence). V was shortened by 4 bases and J by 1 base, with 7 bases between the two germline ends. This CDR3 spans 12 amino acids. In nucleotides, the CDR3 is TGTGCCTGGACTCGCGCGAACACTGAAGCTTTCTTT. As protein: CAWTRANTEAFF.

V and J are TRBV12-3 or TRBV12-4 and TRBJ2-5; no clear D. This CDR3 has 13 residues. The V and J ends lost 6 bases and 2 bases respectively, with 10 bases between them. The DNA of the CDR3 is TGTGCCAGCAGCACATTACGACAAGAGACCCAGTACTTC. Amino acid sequence: CASSTLRQETQYF.

This chain joins TRBV2 and TRBJ2-5, with 7 bases that match TRBD1. Germline loops: CDR1 SNHLY, CDR2 FYNNEI. The CDR3 sequence is 14 residues long. After removal of 7 bases from V and 2 bases from J, the junction contained 7 bases not matched to a gene. CDR3 sequence (DNA): TGTGCCAGCAAACGACAGGGCGGACAAGAGACCCAGTACTTC. This translates into CASKRQGGQETQYF.

The gene calls are TRBV12-3 or TRBV12-4 and TRBJ1-3; D ambiguous. V was pared by 11 bases and J by 4 bases, with 15 bases between. The CDR3 runs to 13 residues. In DNA, the CDR3 is TGTGCCCTAACGCGGGGATCGGGAAACACCATATATTTT. It encodes CALTRGSGNTIYF.

The chain combines TRBV5-4 with TRBJ2-3, with 7 bases that match TRBD1. The germline CDR1 and CDR2 sequences are SGHNT and YYREEE (reference sequence). The CDR3 totals 14 residues. Trimming cost V 4 bases and J 2 bases; bases outside gene matches: 4. In DNA form, the CDR3 reads TGTGCCAGCAGCCCGACAGGGATCACAGATACGCAGTATTTT. Its protein product is CASSPTGITDTQYF.

This chain uses TRBV6-1 with TRBJ2-7; possibly TRBD1 for D (6 bases). V gave up 2 bases and J gave up 0 bases, with 17 bases separating them. Germline CDR1 reads MNHNS; CDR2 reads SASEGT. The CDR3 covers 17 residues. The CDR3 DNA reads as TGTGCCAGCAGTGAAAGCCCGACAGGCCAAATCTCCTACGAGCAGTACTTC. Protein product: CASSESPTGQISYEQYF.

The chain joins TRBV6-5 to TRBJ2-1; no clear D. Trimming removed 2 bases from V and 3 bases from J, with 11 bases in between. CDR1 MNHEY and CDR2 SVGAGI come from the germline V gene. The CDR3 consists of 15 residues. The CDR3, as DNA: TGTGCCAGCAGTTACGACCGAGACGACTACAATGAGCAGTTCTTC. Amino acid sequence: CASSYDRDDYNEQFF.

The J gene is TRBJ1-2, the V gene TRBV27, with 8 nucleotides matching TRBD1. Germline V lookup: CDR1 MNHEY, CDR2 SMNVEV (reference sequence). The CDR3 contains 14 residues. V was pared by 4 bases and J by 5 bases, with 6 bases of the junction left unmatched. The DNA for the CDR3 is TGTGCCAGCAGTTCCTTACAGGGGGGGTATGGCTACACCTTC. The encoded protein is CASSSLQGGYGYTF.

The genes are TRBV29-1 and TRBJ1-2; possible D gene TRBD1, 5 bases. Germline CDR1 and CDR2: SQVTM and ANQGSEA. The CDR3 runs 12 residues. Trimming stripped 7 bases from V and 6 bases from J, with 15 bases between. CDR3 bases: TGCAGCGGCGGTTGGAGGGGAAATGGCTACACCTTC. It yields the protein CSGGWRGNGYTF.

The chain is built from TRBV15 and TRBJ1-5; D call uncertain. V was trimmed by 4 bases and J by 4 bases, leaving 11 bases between them. The CDR3 runs to 14 residues. CDR1 is LNHNV and CDR2 is YYDKDF in the germline V gene (reference sequence). CDR3 sequence reads: CATSIGRANQPQHF. As DNA, the CDR3 is TGTGCCACCAGCATAGGGAGAGCAAATCAGCCCCAGCATTTT.

This sequence joins TRBV9 and TRBJ1-2, with 7 nucleotides matching TRBD1. Germline CDR1 is SGDLS and CDR2 is YYNGEE. V lost 4 bases and J lost 8; bases outside the gene matches: 11. The CDR3 is 14 amino acids. This CDR3 is CASSRPGTAEGYTF. As DNA, the CDR3 is TGTGCCAGCAGCCGGCCTGGGACAGCCGAAGGCTACACCTTC.

The chain links TRBV7-9 to TRBJ2-2; TRBD1 matches at 7 bases. V dropped 6 bases and J dropped 2; count of bases not matched to a gene: 6. The germline CDR1 and CDR2 sequences are SEHNR and FQNEAQ (reference sequence). This CDR3 has 15 residues. As DNA, the CDR3 is TGTGCCAGCAGTCGGGACAGCGGAAACACCGGGGAGCTGTTTTTT. It is translated as CASSRDSGNTGELFF.

The V and J genes are TRBV6-5 and TRBJ1-6, with a weak D call TRBD1 (5 bases). V lost 0 bases and J lost 6, with 12 bases in between. CDR1 and CDR2 from the germline V gene are MNHEY and SVGAGI. The length of the CDR3 is 16 residues. The CDR3 loop reads CASSYSFAQGNSPLHF. The CDR3 nucleotides read TGTGCCAGCAGTTACTCTTTTGCCCAGGGTAATTCACCCCTCCACTTT.

The chain combines TRBV18 with TRBJ2-3; D is perhaps TRBD1 or TRBD2 (5 bases each). The germline V gene has CDR1 KGHSH and CDR2 LQKENI. CDR3 length: 13 residues. The ends were cut back, 2 bases at V and 5 bases at J, with 8 bases in the middle. This chain's CDR3 is CASSPLGVDTQYF. Written as DNA, the CDR3 is TGTGCCAGCTCACCATTGGGGGTAGATACGCAGTATTTT.

V gene TRBV7-3 combines with J gene TRBJ2-3; D is perhaps TRBD2 (6 bases). CDR1 and CDR2 (germline): SGHTA, FQGTGA. With 0 bases removed from V and 3 bases from J, the gap between germline ends came to 10 bases. CDR3 length: 15 residues. Written as DNA, the CDR3 is TGTGCCAGCAGCTTAACCCTGACTAGGACAGATACGCAGTATTTT. Protein sequence: CASSLTLTRTDTQYF.

The chain couples TRBV5-1 to TRBJ2-1; D gene ambiguous. Trimming removed 1 base at V and 0 bases at J, with 11 bases between. The CDR3 runs 16 residues. Germline assignment: CDR1 SGHRS and CDR2 YFSETQ. The DNA of the CDR3 is TGCGCCAGCAGCTTGTTGGGGATGAGCTCCTACAATGAGCAGTTCTTC. Its translation is CASSLLGMSSYNEQFF.

V and J are TRBV5-1 and TRBJ1-2, with D perhaps matching TRBD1 (5 bases). The germline V and J ends were trimmed by 0 bases and 5 bases, with 11 bases remaining between them. Germline CDR1 SGHRS, CDR2 YFSETQ. This CDR3 is built from 14 residues. CDR3 region: CASSLEGRPYGYTF. As DNA, the CDR3 is TGCGCCAGCAGCTTGGAGGGACGGCCATATGGCTACACCTTC. Based on the CDR3 plus reference TRBV5-1 and TRBJ1-2, the full variable domain is KAGVTQTPRYLIKTRGQQVTLSCSPISGHRSVSWYQQTPGQGLQFLFEYFSETQRNKGNFPGRFSGRQFSNSRSEMNVSTLELGDSALYLCASSLEGRPYGYTFGSGTRLTVV.

This clone was found a few times. The rearrangement links TRBV6-2 or TRBV6-3 to TRBJ1-2; 9 positions match TRBD1. The CDR3 has 14 residues. The V and J ends lost 6 bases and 6 bases, in that order; junction bases with no gene match: 8. CDR1 and CDR2 from the germline V gene are MNHEY and SVGEGT. CDR3 sequence reads: CASSSPGTGNGYTF. The CDR3 DNA reads TGTGCCAGCAGCAGTCCCGGGACAGGGAATGGCTACACCTTC.

Here the CDR3 DNA reads TGTGCCTGGAGTTCCGGGACTAGCGGGTTCGAGACCCAGTACTTC. Amino acid sequence: CAWSSGTSGFETQYF. The chain combines TRBV30 with TRBJ2-5; TRBD2 matches at 12 bases. Germline V gene lookup returns CDR1 GTSNPN and CDR2 SVGIG (reference sequence). V shed 2 bases and J 5 bases; nucleotides not matched to a gene: 6. This CDR3 contains 15 residues.

The V gene is TRBV10-2, the J gene TRBJ2-1; D not resolved. Germline assignment: CDR1 WSHSY and CDR2 SAAADI. V dropped 6 bases and J dropped 4 bases, with 10 bases sitting between them. This CDR3 region has 13 residues. This chain's CDR3 is CASRVTFYNEQFF. CDR3 sequence (DNA): TGCGCCAGCAGGGTGACATTTTACAATGAGCAGTTCTTC.

The chain carries TRBV10-3 and TRBJ1-4; D unclear. Deletions cut 1 base from V and 4 bases from J, with 4 bases between. The CDR3 contains 13 residues. The V gene's germline CDR1 is ENHRY and CDR2 SYGVKD. CDR3 residues: CAISEYGNEKLFF. CDR3 in DNA: TGTGCCATCAGTGAGTACGGTAATGAAAAACTGTTTTTT.

The chain joins TRBV19 to TRBJ1-2; TRBD1 is a possible D gene (6 bases). CDR3 length: 13 amino acids. Germline lookup yields CDR1 LNHDA and CDR2 SQIVND (reference sequence). V was cut by 2 bases and J by 8 bases, with 12 bases left in between. The CDR3 sequence is CASSIQGHYGYTF. The CDR3 bases are TGTGCCAGTAGTATACAGGGGCATTACGGCTACACCTTC.

The chain joins TRBV19 to TRBJ1-3; D gene unclear. Deletions cut 3 bases from V and 6 bases from J, with 18 bases between. CDR3 size: 16 residues. The germline CDR1 and CDR2 sequences are LNHDA and SQIVND (reference sequence). The CDR3 region has the DNA TGTGCCAGTAGTATTGGGAGGAGGAGCCGGGCAAACACCATATATTTT. Translation: CASSIGRRSRANTIYF.

This clone has only a few counts. This chain connects TRBV5-6 to TRBJ1-1; possibly TRBD1 for D (6 bases). The CDR3 has 14 amino acids. Trimming shortened V by 4 bases and J by 5 bases, and 15 bases separated the two germline ends. Germline V lookup: CDR1 SGHDT, CDR2 YYEEEE. The CDR3 DNA reads as TGTGCCAGCAGCCGCCCGGGGGGGCTGACTGAAGCTTTCTTT. Residues: CASSRPGGLTEAFF.